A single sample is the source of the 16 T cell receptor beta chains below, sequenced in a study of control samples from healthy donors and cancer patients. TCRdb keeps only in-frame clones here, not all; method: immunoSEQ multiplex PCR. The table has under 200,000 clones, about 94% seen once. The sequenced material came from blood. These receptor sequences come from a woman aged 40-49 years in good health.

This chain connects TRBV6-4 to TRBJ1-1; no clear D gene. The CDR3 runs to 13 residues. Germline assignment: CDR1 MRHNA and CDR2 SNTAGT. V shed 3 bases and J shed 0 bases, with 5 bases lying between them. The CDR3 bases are TGTGCCAGCAGTGAAGGTGTGAACACTGAAGCTTTCTTT. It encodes CASSEGVNTEAFF.

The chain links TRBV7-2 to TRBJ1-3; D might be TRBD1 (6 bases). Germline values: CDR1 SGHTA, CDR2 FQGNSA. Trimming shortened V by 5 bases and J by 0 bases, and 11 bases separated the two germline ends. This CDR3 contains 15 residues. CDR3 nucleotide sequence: TGTGCCAGCAGCCGTGACAGGCCCTCTGGAAACACCATATATTTT. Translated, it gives CASSRDRPSGNTIYF.

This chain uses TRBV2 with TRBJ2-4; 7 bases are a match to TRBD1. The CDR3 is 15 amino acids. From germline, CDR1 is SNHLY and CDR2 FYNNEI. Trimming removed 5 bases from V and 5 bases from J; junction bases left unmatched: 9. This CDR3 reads CASSYEGASQNIQYF. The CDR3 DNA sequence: TGTGCCAGCAGTTACGAGGGGGCTTCGCAAAACATTCAGTACTTC.

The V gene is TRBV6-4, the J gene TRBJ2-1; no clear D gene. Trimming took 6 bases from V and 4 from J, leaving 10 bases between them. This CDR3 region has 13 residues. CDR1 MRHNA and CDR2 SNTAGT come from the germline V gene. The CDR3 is CASSRVRYNEQFF. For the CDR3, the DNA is TGTGCCAGCAGCCGGGTTAGGTACAATGAGCAGTTCTTC.

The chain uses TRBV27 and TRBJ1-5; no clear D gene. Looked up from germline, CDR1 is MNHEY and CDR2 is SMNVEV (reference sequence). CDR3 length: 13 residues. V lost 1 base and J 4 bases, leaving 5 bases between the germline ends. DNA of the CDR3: TGTGCCAGCAGTTTATACCAGAATCAGCCCCAGCATTTT. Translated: CASSLYQNQPQHF.

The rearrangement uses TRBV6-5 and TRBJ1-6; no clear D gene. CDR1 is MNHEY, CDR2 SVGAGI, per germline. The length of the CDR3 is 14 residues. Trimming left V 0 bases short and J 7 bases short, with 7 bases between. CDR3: CASSYSARNSPLHF. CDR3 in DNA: TGTGCCAGCAGTTACTCGGCCCGCAATTCACCCCTCCACTTT.

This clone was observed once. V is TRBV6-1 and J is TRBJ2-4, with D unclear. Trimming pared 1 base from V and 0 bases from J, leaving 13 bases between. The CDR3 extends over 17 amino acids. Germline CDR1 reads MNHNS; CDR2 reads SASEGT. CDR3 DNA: TGTGCCAGCAGTGAAGAAACGTTGAGCTTAGCCAAAAACATTCAGTACTTC. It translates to CASSEETLSLAKNIQYF.

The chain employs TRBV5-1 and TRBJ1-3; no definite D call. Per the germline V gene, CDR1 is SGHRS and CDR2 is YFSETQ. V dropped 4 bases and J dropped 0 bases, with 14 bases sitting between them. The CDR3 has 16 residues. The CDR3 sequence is CASSALDVGSGNTIYF. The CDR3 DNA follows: TGCGCCAGCAGCGCCCTGGACGTAGGCTCTGGAAACACCATATATTTT.

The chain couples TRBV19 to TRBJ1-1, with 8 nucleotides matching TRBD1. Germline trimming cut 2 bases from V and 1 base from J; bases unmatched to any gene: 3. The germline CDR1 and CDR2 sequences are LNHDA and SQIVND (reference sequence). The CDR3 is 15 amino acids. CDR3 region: CASSIQGAGNTEAFF. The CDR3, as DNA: TGTGCCAGTAGTATACAGGGGGCTGGGAACACTGAAGCTTTCTTT.

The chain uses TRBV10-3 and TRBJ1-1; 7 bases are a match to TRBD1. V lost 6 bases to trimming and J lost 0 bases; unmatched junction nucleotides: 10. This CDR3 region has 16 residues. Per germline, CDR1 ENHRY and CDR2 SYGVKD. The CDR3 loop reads CAIRQSPQGVNTEAFF. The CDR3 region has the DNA TGTGCCATCAGACAATCGCCGCAGGGGGTGAACACTGAAGCTTTCTTT.

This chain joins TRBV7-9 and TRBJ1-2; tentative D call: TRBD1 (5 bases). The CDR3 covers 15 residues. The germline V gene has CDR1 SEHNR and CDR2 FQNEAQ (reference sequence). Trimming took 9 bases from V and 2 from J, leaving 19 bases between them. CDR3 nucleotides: TGTGCCAGTCAGGGTGGACCGAAAGAGAACTATGGCTACACCTTC. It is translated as CASQGGPKENYGYTF.

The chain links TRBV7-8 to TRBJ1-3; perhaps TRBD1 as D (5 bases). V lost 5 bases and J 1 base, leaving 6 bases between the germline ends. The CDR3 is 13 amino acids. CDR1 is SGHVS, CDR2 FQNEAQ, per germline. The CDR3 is CASSRGSGNTIYF. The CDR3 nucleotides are TGTGCCAGCAGCCGGGGGTCTGGAAACACCATATATTTT.

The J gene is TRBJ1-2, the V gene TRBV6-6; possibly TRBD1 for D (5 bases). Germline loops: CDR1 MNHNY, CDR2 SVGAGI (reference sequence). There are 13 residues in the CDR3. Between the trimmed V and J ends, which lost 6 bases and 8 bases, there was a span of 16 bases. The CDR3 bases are TGTGCCAGCAGCCCCGACAGAAACACAGGCTACACCTTC. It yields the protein CASSPDRNTGYTF.

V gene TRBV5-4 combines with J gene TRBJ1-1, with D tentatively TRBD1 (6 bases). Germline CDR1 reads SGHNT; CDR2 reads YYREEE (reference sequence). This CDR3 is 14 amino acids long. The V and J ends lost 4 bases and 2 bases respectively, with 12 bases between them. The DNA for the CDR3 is TGTGCCAGCAGCCTGGACAGCGGCAACACTGAAGCTTTCTTT. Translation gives CASSLDSGNTEAFF.

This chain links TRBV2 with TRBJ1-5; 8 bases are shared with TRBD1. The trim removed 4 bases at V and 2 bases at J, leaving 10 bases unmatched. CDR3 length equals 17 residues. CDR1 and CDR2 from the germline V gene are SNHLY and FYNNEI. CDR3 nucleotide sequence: TGTGCCAGCAGTGGCCCAGGGGGCTCAGGCGGCAATCAGCCCCAGCATTTT. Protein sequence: CASSGPGGSGGNQPQHF.

The CDR3 bases are TGCGCCAGCAGCCCGGACCCGGGACAGGGGGCGGTAGCCAAAAACATTCAGTACTTC. Amino acids: CASSPDPGQGAVAKNIQYF. This chain links TRBV5-1 with TRBJ2-4, with 12 nucleotides matching TRBD1. Germline V lookup: CDR1 SGHRS, CDR2 YFSETQ. J lost 0 bases, V lost 4 bases, and 11 bases had no gene match. The length of the CDR3 is 19 residues.